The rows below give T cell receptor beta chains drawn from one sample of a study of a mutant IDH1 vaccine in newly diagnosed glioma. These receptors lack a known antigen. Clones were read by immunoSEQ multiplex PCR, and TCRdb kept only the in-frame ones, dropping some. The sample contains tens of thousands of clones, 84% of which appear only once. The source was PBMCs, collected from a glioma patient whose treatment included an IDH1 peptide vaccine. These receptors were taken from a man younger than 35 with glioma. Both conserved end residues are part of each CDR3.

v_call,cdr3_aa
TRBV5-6,CASSPGQGAREQFF
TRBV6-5,CASSGQQGYHEKLFF
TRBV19,CASSMGQGMTYEQYF
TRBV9,CASSPQGGAGRKAFF
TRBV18,CASSPREGAGTEAFF
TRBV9,CASSVERTDTQYF
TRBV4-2,CASSQDSWTGNTEAFF
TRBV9,CASSAQGGLGYTF
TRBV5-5,CASSPTGTGGYRMNTEAFF
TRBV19,CASTLAGTGGNEQFF
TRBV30,CAWSVGDSSYNEQFF
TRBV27,CASKDGVAGVGEQYF
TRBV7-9,CASSFTRRGDTQYF
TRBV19,CASSIGQMNTEAFF
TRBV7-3,CASSLTSASGREQFF
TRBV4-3,CASSQDRAVNTEAFF
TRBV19,CASSMSVNSPYGYTF
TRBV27,CASSLSGGEVGRISNQPQHF